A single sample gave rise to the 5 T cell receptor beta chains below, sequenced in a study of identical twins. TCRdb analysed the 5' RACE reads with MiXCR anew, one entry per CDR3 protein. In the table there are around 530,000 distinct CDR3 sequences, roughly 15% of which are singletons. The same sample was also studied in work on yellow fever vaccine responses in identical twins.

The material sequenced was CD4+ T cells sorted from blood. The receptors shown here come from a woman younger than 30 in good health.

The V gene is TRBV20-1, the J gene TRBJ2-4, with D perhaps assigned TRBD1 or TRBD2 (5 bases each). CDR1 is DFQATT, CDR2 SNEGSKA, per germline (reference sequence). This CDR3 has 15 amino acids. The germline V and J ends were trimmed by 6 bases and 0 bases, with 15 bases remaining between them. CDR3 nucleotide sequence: TGCAGTGCACCTCTAGGGACCGCAGCCAAAAACATTCAGTACTTC. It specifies CSAPLGTAAKNIQYF.

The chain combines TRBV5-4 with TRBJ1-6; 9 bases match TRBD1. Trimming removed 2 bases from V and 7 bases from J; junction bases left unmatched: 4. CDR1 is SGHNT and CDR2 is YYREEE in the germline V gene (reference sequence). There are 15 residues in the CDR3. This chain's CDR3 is CASSLRGQGNSPLHF. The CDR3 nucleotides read TGTGCCAGCAGCTTAAGGGGACAGGGAAATTCACCCCTCCACTTT.

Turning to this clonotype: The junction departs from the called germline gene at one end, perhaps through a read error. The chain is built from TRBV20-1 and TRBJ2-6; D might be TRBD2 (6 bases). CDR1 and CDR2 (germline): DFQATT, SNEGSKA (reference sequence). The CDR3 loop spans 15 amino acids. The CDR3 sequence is CSARVAVDGANVLTF. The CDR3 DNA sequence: TGCAGTGCCAGAGTAGCGGTGGACGGGGCCAACGTCCTGACTTTC.

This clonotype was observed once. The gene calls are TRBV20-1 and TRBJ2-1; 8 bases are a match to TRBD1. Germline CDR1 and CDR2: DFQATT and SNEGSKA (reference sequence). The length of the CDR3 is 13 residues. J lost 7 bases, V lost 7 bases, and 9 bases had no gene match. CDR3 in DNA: TGCAGTGGTATTGGACAGGGCTTTAATGAGCAGTTCTTC. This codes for CSGIGQGFNEQFF.

The CDR3 loop is CASSSRGRQETQYF. The DNA for the CDR3 is TGTGCCAGCAGCTCGCGGGGGCGTCAAGAGACCCAGTACTTC. This chain links TRBV7-9 with TRBJ2-5, with a possible D match to TRBD2 (7 bases). The V and J ends lost 4 bases and 2 bases respectively, with 11 bases between them. The CDR3 length is 14 residues. Germline lookup yields CDR1 SEHNR and CDR2 FQNEAQ (reference sequence).